This is a list of T cell receptor beta chains from one sample in a study of breast tumors, draining lymph nodes, adjacent tissues. TCRdb passed the multiplex PCR reads through MiXCR, listing each CDR3 protein once. The data hold over 200,000 distinct CDR3 sequences, with approximately 36% observed a single time. The sample was axillary lymph node tissue. Receptor source: a female donor with breast cancer. Some clones in this sample may be carry-over from other donors' samples. CDR3s include the opening cysteine and the closing phenylalanine or tryptophan. D genes are given only for firm matches. For some rows the clone size is stated as once, few or many, or as a class when expanded; others skip it.

cdr3_nt cdr3_aa clone_size v_call d_call j_call
TGTGCCGGCAGCCCTCGGACAGGGGAAATGGCTACAATAGGCAATCAGCCCCAGCATTTT CAGSPRTGEMATIGNQPQHF NA TRBV9 TRBD1 TRBJ1-5
TGTGCCAGCAGCCTAGGGGTGGGACAGGGGGTAGTCCCTCGGCATTTT CASSLGVGQGVVPRHF many TRBV4-2 TRBD1 TRBJ1-5
TGCGCCAGCAGCCAAGGGACTAGCTTTGGGACAGATACGCAGTATTTT CASSQGTSFGTDTQYF many TRBV5-1 TRBD2 TRBJ2-3
TGCGCCAGCAGTGAGTTGGTGGCTAGCGCCCCGGACACCGGGGAGCTGTTTTTT CASSELVASAPDTGELFF NA TRBV10-1 NA TRBJ2-2
TGCAGTGCTTCTTTGGCGGGCCAAGAGACCCAGTACTTC CSASLAGQETQYF many TRBV20-1 NA TRBJ2-5
TGTGCCAGCAGCTATCGGGGGTCTGCAGGCTACACCTTC CASSYRGSAGYTF many TRBV12-3/TRBV12-4 NA TRBJ1-2
TGTGCCATCAGTGAGTCGGTATGGGACAGTTATTCACCCCTCCACTTT CAISESVWDSYSPLHF NA TRBV10-3 TRBD1 TRBJ1-6
TGTGCCAGCTCACCTGGACAGGTGCGTCAGCCCCAGCATTTT CASSPGQVRQPQHF many TRBV18 TRBD1 TRBJ1-5
TGTGCCAGCAGCTTAAATTCAGGGAGGGCCTACAATGAGCAGTTCTTC CASSLNSGRAYNEQFF many TRBV7-3 TRBD2 TRBJ2-1
TGCGCCAGCAGCTCACCGGGGGGATTTTCCCCCCTCCACTTT CASSSPGGFSPLHF NA TRBV5-1 NA TRBJ1-6
TGTGCCAGCAGTGAAGGGGCGTGGGGGCCGGATCTGGACACAGATACGCAGTATTTT CASSEGAWGPDLDTDTQYF few TRBV5-5 NA TRBJ2-3
TGTGCCAGCACCTACCCGCAATACAGCCACTATGGCTACACCTTC CASTYPQYSHYGYTF NA TRBV7-3 NA TRBJ1-2
TGTGCCAGTAACGTTGGACAGGGGGGGCGAGAGACCCAGTACTTC CASNVGQGGRETQYF NA TRBV19 TRBD1 TRBJ2-5
NA CASSLVGPGNQPQHF many TRBV7-2 NA TRBJ1-5
TGCGCCAGCAGCTCATTGACGAGGAGCGGTCCCAACGAGCAGTACTTC CASSSLTRSGPNEQYF once TRBV5-1 NA TRBJ2-7
TGTGCCAGCAGTGAAAGGGAATTCTATGGCTACACCTTC CASSEREFYGYTF many TRBV2 NA TRBJ1-2
TGTGCCAGCAGCTGGAGTTGGGCAGGGGAAGTTTTTGTCAATGAGCAGTTCTTC CASSWSWAGEVFVNEQFF few TRBV5-6 NA TRBJ2-1
TGTGCCAGCAGTTTTCCTAGCGGGAGGCAGCAGTACTTC CASSFPSGRQQYF few TRBV28 TRBD2 TRBJ2-7
TGCAGCGTTGTGCGGGCGGGAGGGCCTACAGATACGCAGTATTTT CSVVRAGGPTDTQYF many TRBV29-1 TRBD2 TRBJ2-3
TGCAGTGCTCCCATCCGGGCAGGGGGCCCTCCCTACAATGAGCAGTTCTTC CSAPIRAGGPPYNEQFF NA TRBV20-1 TRBD1 TRBJ2-1
TGCGCCAGCAGCCCAGGGACATCCCGTCCCTATGGCTACACCTTC CASSPGTSRPYGYTF many TRBV5-1 NA TRBJ1-2
TGTGCCAGCAGCAGTTTGGATTTT CASSSLDF once TRBV12-3/TRBV12-4 NA TRBJ1-5
TGTGCCACCAGCAGAGGCTCTGGGTCCTACGAGCAGCACTTC CATSRGSGSYEQHF NA TRBV15 NA TRBJ2-7
TGTGCCAGCAGCGTAGACGGGGGGCCTGGAAACACCATATATTTT CASSVDGGPGNTIYF many TRBV9 NA TRBJ1-3
TGCGCCAGCAGCTCCCTCGGGGTAGGAGATACGCAGTATTTT CASSSLGVGDTQYF many TRBV5-1 NA TRBJ2-3
TGTGCCAGCAGCTTAGCGGAGGGAGGCACTGAAGCTTTCTTT CASSLAEGGTEAFF NA TRBV7-8 NA TRBJ1-1
TGTGCCAGCGGACAGCCCCAAAACATTCAGTACTTC CASGQPQNIQYF NA TRBV7-2 NA TRBJ2-4
TGTGCCAGCAGTACAGGGTTAACCGGGGAGCTGTTTTTT CASSTGLTGELFF NA TRBV6-6 NA TRBJ2-2
TGTGCCAGTAAGAGGGGGCGCACCGGGGGCGAAAATTCACCCCTCCACTTT CASKRGRTGGENSPLHF NA TRBV19 TRBD1 TRBJ1-6
TGCAGTGCTAGACTACAGGGGGCCAGTGAAAAACTGTTTTTT CSARLQGASEKLFF many TRBV20-1 TRBD1 TRBJ1-4
TGTGCCAGCAGCTTAGCCACAGTGAACACCGGGGAGCTGTTTTTT CASSLATVNTGELFF many TRBV7-2 NA TRBJ2-2
TGTGCCAGCAGCTTAGCGGGACAGGAGGAAAAACTGTTTTTT CASSLAGQEEKLFF many TRBV13 TRBD1 TRBJ1-4
TGTGCCAGCAGTGCTATAGATTATAAGGGGACAGGGCCACGAGGCTATGGCTACACCTTC CASSAIDYKGTGPRGYGYTF NA TRBV25-1 TRBD1 TRBJ1-2
TGCAGTGCTAGAGGGACAGGGGAGTCCGAGGAGTACTTC CSARGTGESEEYF NA TRBV20-1 TRBD1 TRBJ2-7
TGTGCCACCCGACGGAAGCCCTACGAGCAGTACTTC CATRRKPYEQYF many TRBV24-1 NA TRBJ2-7
TGTGCCAGCAGCCGAACTAGCGGGAGGGCAGATACGCAGTATTTT CASSRTSGRADTQYF NA TRBV28 TRBD2 TRBJ2-3
TGTGCCAGCAGTGACTCGTGGTCAGGGAACAATTCACCCCTCCACTTT CASSDSWSGNNSPLHF many TRBV6-4 NA TRBJ1-6
TGTGCCAGCAGCCAAGATGGGCGGGGTGAGACCCAGTACTTC CASSQDGRGETQYF many TRBV14 NA TRBJ2-5
TGTGCCAGCAGCCCCTCTAGGGAGCCCCAGCATTTT CASSPSREPQHF NA TRBV6-5 NA TRBJ1-5
TGTGCCACCAGCAGACCGGGACGGGGCACAGATACGCAGTATTTT CATSRPGRGTDTQYF NA TRBV15 NA TRBJ2-3